The rows below give T cell receptor beta chains drawn from one sample of a study of shared clonotypes between healthy human individuals. The method was immunoSEQ multiplex PCR; TCRdb's version includes in-frame clones alone and lacks a portion of them. In the table there are 1.4 million to 1.5 million clones, about 96% of which are singletons. The material sequenced was naive CD4+ T cells sorted from blood. Receptors originate from a man aged 30 to 45 in good health. Both conserved end residues are part of each CDR3.

j_gene: TRBJ2-3; v_gene: TRBV27; CDR3aa: CASRRSGLTDTQYF
j_gene: TRBJ1-3; v_gene: TRBV18; CDR3aa: CASSPDIMSSGNTIYF
j_gene: TRBJ2-2; v_gene: TRBV19; CDR3aa: CASSGFKGTNPNTGELFF
j_gene: TRBJ1-2; v_gene: TRBV5-1; CDR3aa: CASSPDWNYGYTF
j_gene: TRBJ2-7; v_gene: TRBV27; CDR3aa: CASSLIGGYEQYF
j_gene: TRBJ2-5; v_gene: TRBV2; CDR3aa: CASKDGAYRETQYF
j_gene: TRBJ2-7; v_gene: TRBV2; CDR3aa: CASSEALLAGDLGEQYF
j_gene: TRBJ2-3; v_gene: TRBV5-1; CDR3aa: CASSLGAPADTQYF
j_gene: TRBJ2-5; v_gene: TRBV30; CDR3aa: CAWSGGPGETQYF
j_gene: TRBJ2-2; v_gene: TRBV7-9; CDR3aa: CASSSTTSGRASGELFF
j_gene: TRBJ2-1; v_gene: TRBV13; CDR3aa: CASSRVSGKYNEQFF
j_gene: TRBJ1-1; v_gene: TRBV2; CDR3aa: CASSTHEGTEAFF
j_gene: TRBJ1-4; v_gene: TRBV28; CDR3aa: CASNIRGEKLFF
j_gene: TRBJ2-3; v_gene: TRBV5-1; CDR3aa: CASSLTFRGTVSTDTQYF
j_gene: TRBJ2-2; v_gene: TRBV2; CDR3aa: CASSATQGTNTGELFF
j_gene: TRBJ2-7; v_gene: TRBV4-1; CDR3aa: CASSQSGTGASYEQYF
j_gene: TRBJ2-5; v_gene: TRBV5-4; CDR3aa: CASSLEIVPRQETQYF
j_gene: TRBJ2-7; v_gene: TRBV7-6; CDR3aa: CASSLSSGPIGEQYF
j_gene: TRBJ1-1; v_gene: TRBV5-1; CDR3aa: CASSEPGGSGAFF
j_gene: TRBJ2-5; v_gene: TRBV4-2; CDR3aa: CASSARDTGTGETQYF
j_gene: TRBJ2-3; v_gene: TRBV7-2; CDR3aa: CASRWRGATDTQYF
j_gene: TRBJ2-3; v_gene: TRBV7-9; CDR3aa: CASKGGQGMSTDTQYF
j_gene: TRBJ2-7; v_gene: TRBV7-9; CDR3aa: CASSNRFDRARGYEQYF
j_gene: TRBJ1-5; v_gene: TRBV2; CDR3aa: CASSERFYSNQPQHF
j_gene: TRBJ2-7; v_gene: TRBV9; CDR3aa: CASSVAPAATYEQYF
j_gene: TRBJ2-2; v_gene: TRBV6-5; CDR3aa: CASSYFGSVPGELFF